This T cell receptor beta chain was obtained from a study of OX40 agonist ivuxolimab in advanced cancers. Study results and caveats: Antigen targets of the expanded peripheral T cells went undetermined.

Trimming took 4 bases from V and 1 from J; bases not matched to a gene: 1. Germline V gene data show CDR1 as LNHDA and CDR2 as SQIVND (reference sequence). The CDR3 covers 14 residues. Data came from immunoSEQ multiplex PCR; TCRdb stores just in-frame clones and leaves some out. The sample holds 20,000 to 25,000 clones, about 88% seen once. This clone was observed a few times. The antigen remains undetermined. The chain carries TRBV19 and TRBJ1-1; 9 positions match TRBD1. This TCR was sampled from an adult with an advanced solid tumor such as melanoma, head and neck, liver or kidney cancer. Sequenced here: CD4+ or CD8+ T cells sorted from blood, sampled in a trial of the OX40 agonist ivuxolimab. The CDR3 loop is CASSRGQGNTEAFF. The CDR3 region has the DNA TGTGCCAGTAGTAGGGGACAGGGGAACACTGAAGCTTTCTTT.